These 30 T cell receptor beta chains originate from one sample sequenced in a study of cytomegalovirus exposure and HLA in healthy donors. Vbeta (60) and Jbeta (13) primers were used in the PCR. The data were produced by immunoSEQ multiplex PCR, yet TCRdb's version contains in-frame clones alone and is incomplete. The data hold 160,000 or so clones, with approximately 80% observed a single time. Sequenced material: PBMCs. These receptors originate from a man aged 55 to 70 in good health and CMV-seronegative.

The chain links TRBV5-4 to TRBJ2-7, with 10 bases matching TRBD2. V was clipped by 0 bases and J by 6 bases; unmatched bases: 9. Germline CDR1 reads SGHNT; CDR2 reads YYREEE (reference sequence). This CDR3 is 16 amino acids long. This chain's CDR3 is CASSLGRLAGVGEQYF. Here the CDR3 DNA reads TGTGCCAGCAGCTTGGGGCGTCTAGCGGGAGTCGGCGAGCAGTACTTC.

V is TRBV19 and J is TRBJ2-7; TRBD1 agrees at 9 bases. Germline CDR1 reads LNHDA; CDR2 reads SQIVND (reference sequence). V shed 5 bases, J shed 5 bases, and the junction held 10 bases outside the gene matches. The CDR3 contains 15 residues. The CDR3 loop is CASSLAGTGSHEQYF. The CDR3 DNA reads TGTGCCAGTAGTTTGGCCGGGACAGGGAGCCACGAGCAGTACTTC.

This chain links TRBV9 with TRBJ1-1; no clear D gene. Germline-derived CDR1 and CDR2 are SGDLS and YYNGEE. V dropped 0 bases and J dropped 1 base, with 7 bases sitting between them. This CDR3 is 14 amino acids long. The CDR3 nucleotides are TGTGCCAGCAGCGTAGTCCAATCGAACACTGAAGCTTTCTTT. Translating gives CASSVVQSNTEAFF.

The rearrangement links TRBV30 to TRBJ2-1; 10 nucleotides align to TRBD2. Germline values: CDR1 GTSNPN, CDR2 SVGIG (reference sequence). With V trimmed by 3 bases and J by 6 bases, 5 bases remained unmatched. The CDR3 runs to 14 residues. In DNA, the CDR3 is TGTGCCTGGAGCCGGGGACTAGCGACCAATGAGCAGTTCTTC. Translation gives CAWSRGLATNEQFF.

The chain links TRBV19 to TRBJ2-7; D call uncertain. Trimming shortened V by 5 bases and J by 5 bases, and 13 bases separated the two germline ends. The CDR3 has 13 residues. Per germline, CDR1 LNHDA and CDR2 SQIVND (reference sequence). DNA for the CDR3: TGTGCCAGTAGTGGGTTTAGCCCCCACGAGCAGTACTTC. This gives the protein CASSGFSPHEQYF.

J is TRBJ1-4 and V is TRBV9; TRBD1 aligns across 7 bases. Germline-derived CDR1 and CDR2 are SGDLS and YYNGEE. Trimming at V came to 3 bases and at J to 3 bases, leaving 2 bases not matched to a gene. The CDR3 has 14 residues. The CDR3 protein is CASSAGGSNEKLFF. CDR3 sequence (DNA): TGTGCCAGCAGCGCAGGGGGTTCTAATGAAAAACTGTTTTTT.

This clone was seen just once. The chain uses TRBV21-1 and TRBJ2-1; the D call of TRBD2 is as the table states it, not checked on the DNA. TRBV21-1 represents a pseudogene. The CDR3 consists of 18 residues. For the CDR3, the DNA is TGTGCCAGCAGCAATATTGCGGGGTGGAGTCGCGCCTACAATGAGCAGTTCTTC. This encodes CASSNIAGWSRAYNEQFF.

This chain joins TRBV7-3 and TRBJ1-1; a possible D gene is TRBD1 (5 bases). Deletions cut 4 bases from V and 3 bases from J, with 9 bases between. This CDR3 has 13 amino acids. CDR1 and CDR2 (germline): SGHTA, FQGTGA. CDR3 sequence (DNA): TGTGCCAGCAGCTCGCGGGGGTACACTGAAGCTTTCTTT. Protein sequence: CASSSRGYTEAFF.

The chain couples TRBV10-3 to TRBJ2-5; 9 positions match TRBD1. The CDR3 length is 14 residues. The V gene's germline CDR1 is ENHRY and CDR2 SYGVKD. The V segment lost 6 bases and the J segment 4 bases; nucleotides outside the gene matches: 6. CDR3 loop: CAIRGQGLSETQYF. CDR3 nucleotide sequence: TGTGCCATCAGGGGACAGGGCCTTTCAGAGACCCAGTACTTC.

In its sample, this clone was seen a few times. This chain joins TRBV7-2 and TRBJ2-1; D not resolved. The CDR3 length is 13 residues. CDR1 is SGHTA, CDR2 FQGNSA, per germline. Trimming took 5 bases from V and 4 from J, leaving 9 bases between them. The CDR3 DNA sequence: TGTGCCAGCAGCACCACAGAATACAATGAGCAGTTCTTC. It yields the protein CASSTTEYNEQFF.

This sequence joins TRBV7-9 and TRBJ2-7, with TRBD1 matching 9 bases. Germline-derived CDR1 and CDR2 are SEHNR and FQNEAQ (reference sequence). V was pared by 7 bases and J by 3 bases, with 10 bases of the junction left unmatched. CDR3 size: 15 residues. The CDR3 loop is CASNRGDREGYEQYF. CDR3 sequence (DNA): TGTGCCAGCAACCGGGGGGACAGGGAGGGCTACGAGCAGTACTTC.

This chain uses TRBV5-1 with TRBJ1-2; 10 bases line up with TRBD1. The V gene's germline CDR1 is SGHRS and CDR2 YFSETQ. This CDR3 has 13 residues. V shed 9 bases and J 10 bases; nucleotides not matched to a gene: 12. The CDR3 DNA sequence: TGCGCCACCACGACAGGGGGCGTCTCCCCCTACACCTTC. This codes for CATTTGGVSPYTF.

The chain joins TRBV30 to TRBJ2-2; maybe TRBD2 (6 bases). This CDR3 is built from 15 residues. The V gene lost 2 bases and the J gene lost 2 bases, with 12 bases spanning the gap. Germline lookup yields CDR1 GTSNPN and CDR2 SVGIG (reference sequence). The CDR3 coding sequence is TGTGCCTGGAGTAATGCCGGGACTAACACCGGGGAGCTGTTTTTT. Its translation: CAWSNAGTNTGELFF.

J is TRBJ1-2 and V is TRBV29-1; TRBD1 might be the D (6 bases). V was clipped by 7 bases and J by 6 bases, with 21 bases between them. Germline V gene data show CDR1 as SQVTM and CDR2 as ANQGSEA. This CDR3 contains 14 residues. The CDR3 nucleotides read TGCAGCGGTCAGGAAGGGGGGGCGCACCATGGCTACACCTTC. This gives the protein CSGQEGGAHHGYTF.

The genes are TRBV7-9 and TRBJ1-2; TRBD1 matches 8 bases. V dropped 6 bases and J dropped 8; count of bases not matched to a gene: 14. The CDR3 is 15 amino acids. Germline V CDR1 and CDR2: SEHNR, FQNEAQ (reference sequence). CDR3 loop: CASRYPKTGDSGYTF. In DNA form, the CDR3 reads TGTGCCAGCAGATATCCTAAGACAGGGGATAGCGGCTACACCTTC. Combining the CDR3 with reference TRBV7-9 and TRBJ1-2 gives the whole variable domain DTGVSQNPRHKITKRGQNVTFRCDPISEHNRLYWYRQTLGQGPEFLTYFQNEAQLEKSRLLSDRFSAERPKGSFSTLEIQRTEQGDSAMYLCASRYPKTGDSGYTFGSGTRLTVV.

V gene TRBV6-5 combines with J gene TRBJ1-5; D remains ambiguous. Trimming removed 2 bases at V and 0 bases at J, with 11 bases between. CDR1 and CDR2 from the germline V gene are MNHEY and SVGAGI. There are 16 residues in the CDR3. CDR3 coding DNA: TGTGCCAGCAGTTACACTAGTCCCTATAGCAATCAGCCCCAGCATTTT. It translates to CASSYTSPYSNQPQHF.

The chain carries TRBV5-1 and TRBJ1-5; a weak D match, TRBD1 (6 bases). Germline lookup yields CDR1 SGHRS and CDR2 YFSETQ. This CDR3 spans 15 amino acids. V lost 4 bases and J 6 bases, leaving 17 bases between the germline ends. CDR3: CASSAVGGRGQPQHF. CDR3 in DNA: TGCGCCAGCAGCGCCGTGGGGGGGCGAGGTCAGCCCCAGCATTTT.

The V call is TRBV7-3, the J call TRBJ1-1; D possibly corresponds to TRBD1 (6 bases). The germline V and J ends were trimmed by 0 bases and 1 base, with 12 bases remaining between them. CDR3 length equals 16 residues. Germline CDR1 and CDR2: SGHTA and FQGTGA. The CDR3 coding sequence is TGTGCCAGCAGCTTAACAACGGCAGGGGCGAACACTGAAGCTTTCTTT. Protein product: CASSLTTAGANTEAFF.

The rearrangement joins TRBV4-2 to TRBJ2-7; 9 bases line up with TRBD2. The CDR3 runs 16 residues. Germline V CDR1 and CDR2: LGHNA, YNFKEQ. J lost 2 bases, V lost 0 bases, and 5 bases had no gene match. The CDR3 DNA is TGTGCCAGCAGCCAAGAACTAGCGGGCCGAACCTACGAGCAGTACTTC. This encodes CASSQELAGRTYEQYF.

CDR3 protein: CAREARGPFHSNQPQHF. The CDR3 coding sequence is TGTGCCAGGGAGGCCAGGGGGCCGTTTCATAGCAATCAGCCCCAGCATTTT. This rearrangement joins TRBV11-2 to TRBJ1-5, with 8 positions matching TRBD1. This CDR3 contains 17 residues. J gave up 0 bases and V 9 bases, and 13 bases lay outside the gene matches. Germline assignment: CDR1 SGHAT and CDR2 FQNNGV. Full variable domain (outside the CDR3, taken from reference TRBV11-2 and TRBJ1-5): EAGVAQSPRYKIIEKRQSVAFWCNPISGHATLYWYQQILGQGPKLLIQFQNNGVVDDSQLPKDRFSAERLKGVDSTLKIQPAKLEDSAVYLCAREARGPFHSNQPQHFGDGTRLSIL.

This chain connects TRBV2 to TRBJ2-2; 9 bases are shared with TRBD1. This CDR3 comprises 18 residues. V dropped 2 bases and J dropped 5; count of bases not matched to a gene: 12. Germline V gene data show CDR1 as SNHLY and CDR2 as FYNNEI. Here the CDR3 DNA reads TGTGCCAGCAGTGAAAGGGGTACCGGGACAGGGAAGACCGGGGAGCTGTTTTTT. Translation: CASSERGTGTGKTGELFF.

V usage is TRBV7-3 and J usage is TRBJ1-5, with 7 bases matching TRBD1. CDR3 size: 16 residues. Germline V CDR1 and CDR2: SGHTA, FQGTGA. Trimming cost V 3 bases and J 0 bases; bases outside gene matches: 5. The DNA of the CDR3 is TGTGCCAGCAGCTTTTCACAGGGGTATAGCAATCAGCCCCAGCATTTT. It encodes CASSFSQGYSNQPQHF.

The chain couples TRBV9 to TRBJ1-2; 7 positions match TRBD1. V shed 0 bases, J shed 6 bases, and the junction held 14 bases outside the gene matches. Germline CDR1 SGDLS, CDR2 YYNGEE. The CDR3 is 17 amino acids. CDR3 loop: CASSVGVGTAGDHGYTF. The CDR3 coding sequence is TGTGCCAGCAGCGTAGGGGTGGGGACAGCAGGGGATCATGGCTACACCTTC. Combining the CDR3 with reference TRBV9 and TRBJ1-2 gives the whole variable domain DSGVTQTPKHLITATGQRVTLRCSPRSGDLSVYWYQQSLDQGLQFLIQYYNGEERAKGNILERFSAQQFPDLHSELNLSSLELGDSALYFCASSVGVGTAGDHGYTFGSGTRLTVV.

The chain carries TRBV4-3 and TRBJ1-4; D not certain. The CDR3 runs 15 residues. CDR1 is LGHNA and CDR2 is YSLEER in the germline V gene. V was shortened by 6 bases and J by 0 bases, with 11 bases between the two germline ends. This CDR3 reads CASRRQASTNEKLFF. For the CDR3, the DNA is TGCGCCAGCAGACGACAAGCCTCAACTAATGAAAAACTGTTTTTT.

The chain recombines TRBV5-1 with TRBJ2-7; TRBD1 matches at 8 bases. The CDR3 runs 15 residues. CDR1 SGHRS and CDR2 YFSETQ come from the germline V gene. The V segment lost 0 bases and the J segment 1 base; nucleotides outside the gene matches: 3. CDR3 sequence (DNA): TGCGCCAGCAGCTTGGGACAGGGGCTGTCCTACGAGCAGTACTTC. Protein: CASSLGQGLSYEQYF.

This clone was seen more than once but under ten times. CDR3 coding DNA: TGTGCCTGGAGGGGGGGTAGTGAAGCTTTCTTT. This codes for CAWRGGSEAFF. V is TRBV30 and J is TRBJ1-1, with a weak D call TRBD1 (5 bases). Germline V gene data show CDR1 as GTSNPN and CDR2 as SVGIG (reference sequence). The CDR3 is 11 residues long. The germline V and J ends were trimmed by 3 bases and 7 bases, with 9 bases remaining between them.

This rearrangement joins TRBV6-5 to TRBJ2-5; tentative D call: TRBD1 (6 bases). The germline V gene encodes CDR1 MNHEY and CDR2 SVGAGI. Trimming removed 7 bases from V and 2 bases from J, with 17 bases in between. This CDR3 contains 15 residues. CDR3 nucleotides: TGTGCCAGCACTTTAGGGTTGGGGGCACAAGAGACCCAGTACTTC. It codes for CASTLGLGAQETQYF.

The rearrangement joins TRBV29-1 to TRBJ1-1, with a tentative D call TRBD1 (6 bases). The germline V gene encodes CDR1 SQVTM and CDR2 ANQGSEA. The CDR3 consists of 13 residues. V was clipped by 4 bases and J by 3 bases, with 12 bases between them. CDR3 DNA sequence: TGCAGCGTTGGGGGGGGGCTTGACACTGAAGCTTTCTTT. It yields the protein CSVGGGLDTEAFF.

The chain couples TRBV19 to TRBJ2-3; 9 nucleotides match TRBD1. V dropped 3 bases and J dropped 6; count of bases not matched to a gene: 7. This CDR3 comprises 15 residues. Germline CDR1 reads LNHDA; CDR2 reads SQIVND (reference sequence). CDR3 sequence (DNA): TGTGCCAGTAGTATTCGACAGGGGGAGTTGGATACGCAGTATTTT. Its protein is CASSIRQGELDTQYF.

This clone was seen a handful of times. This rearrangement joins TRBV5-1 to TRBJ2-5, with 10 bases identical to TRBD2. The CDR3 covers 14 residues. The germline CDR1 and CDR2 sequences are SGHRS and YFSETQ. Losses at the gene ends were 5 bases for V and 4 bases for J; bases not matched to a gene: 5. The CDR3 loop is CASRGSGGRETQYF. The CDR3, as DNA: TGCGCCAGCAGAGGTAGCGGGGGGAGAGAGACCCAGTACTTC.